The 10 T cell receptor beta chains in this list originate from one sample, sequenced in a study of OX40 agonist ivuxolimab in advanced cancers. Method: immunoSEQ multiplex PCR; TCRdb's copy keeps in-frame clones and lacks some. Here the sample spans about 82,000 clones, 85% to 90% being singletons. Here the sequenced sample was CD4+ or CD8+ T cells sorted from blood, taken in a trial of the OX40 agonist ivuxolimab. Every receptor here comes from an adult with an advanced solid tumor such as melanoma, head and neck, liver or kidney cancer.

This sequence joins TRBV7-8 and TRBJ2-5, with unresolved D. The DNA end lines up better with TRBJ2-7; the J call may be wrong. CDR1 and CDR2 from the germline V gene are SGHVS and FQNEAQ. The CDR3 length is 12 residues. CDR3 residues: CASSLFSDEQYF. The CDR3 DNA sequence: TGTGCCAGCAGCTTATTCAGTGACGAGCAGTACTTC.

V is TRBV5-6 and J is TRBJ2-1; D remains unclear. The CDR3 runs to 13 residues. Per germline, CDR1 SGHDT and CDR2 YYEEEE. Trimming took off 0 bases at V and 8 bases at J, with 9 bases between the two ends. The CDR3: CASSLARPHEQFF. The CDR3 nucleotides are TGTGCCAGCAGCTTGGCTAGGCCCCATGAGCAGTTCTTC.

The genes are TRBV11-2 and TRBJ2-1; 16 bases match TRBD2. Per germline, CDR1 SGHAT and CDR2 FQNNGV. The junction had 11 bases not matched to a gene; V was cut back by 5 bases and J by 7 bases. The CDR3 consists of 18 residues. The CDR3 DNA is TGTGCCAGCAGCCCCGGGACTAGCGGGAGGGCCAATAAGAATGAGCAGTTCTTC. It is translated as CASSPGTSGRANKNEQFF.

This chain uses TRBV29-1 with TRBJ1-5; D ambiguous. V was cut by 6 bases and J by 9 bases, with 9 bases left in between. The CDR3 extends over 10 amino acids. Germline CDR1 and CDR2: SQVTM and ANQGSEA. The CDR3 region has the DNA TGCAGCGTCAATCCATGGCCCCAGCATTTT. As protein: CSVNPWPQHF.

A note on this clone: One junction end disagrees with the germline gene, perhaps due to a read error. This chain connects TRBV6-1 to TRBJ2-5; 10 bases are a match to TRBD2. Germline V gives CDR1 MNHNS, CDR2 SASEGT. The CDR3 consists of 15 residues. CDR3 nucleotides: TGTGCCAGCCTTGACCTAGCGGGAGTTTGGGAGACCCAGGACTTC. It specifies CASLDLAGVWETQDF.

The chain combines TRBV30 with TRBJ1-4; D is perhaps TRBD1 (6 bases). Trimming left V 3 bases short and J 2 bases short, with 13 bases between. Germline-derived CDR1 and CDR2 are GTSNPN and SVGIG (reference sequence). The CDR3 covers 15 residues. DNA of the CDR3: TGTGCCTGGAGCGCTACAGGGAGGACTAATGAAAAACTGTTTTTT. Amino acids: CAWSATGRTNEKLFF.

The chain links TRBV4-1 to TRBJ2-7; D is ambiguous. The CDR3 is made up of 15 amino acids. The germline gives CDR1 MGHRA, CDR2 YSYEKL. The V end was cut by 0 bases, the J end by 5 bases, with 14 bases between. The CDR3 protein is CASSQEHVWPNEQYF. The CDR3 region has the DNA TGCGCCAGCAGCCAAGAGCACGTTTGGCCCAACGAGCAGTACTTC.

The gene calls are TRBV10-3 and TRBJ2-3, with 10 bases identical to TRBD1. Germline lookup yields CDR1 ENHRY and CDR2 SYGVKD. J gave up 2 bases and V 10 bases, and 9 bases lay outside the gene matches. The CDR3 length is 15 residues. Here the CDR3 reads CATTRDRGSTDTQYF. The CDR3 coding sequence is TGTGCCACCACCCGGGACAGGGGATCCACAGATACGCAGTATTTT.

This sequence joins TRBV9 and TRBJ2-1; D remains ambiguous. The CDR3 consists of 13 residues. Trimming took 0 bases from V and 6 from J, leaving 7 bases between them. Germline V gene data show CDR1 as SGDLS and CDR2 as YYNGEE. The CDR3 spells CASSVDSINEQFF. The CDR3 DNA sequence: TGTGCCAGCAGCGTAGACTCTATCAATGAGCAGTTCTTC.

The rearrangement links TRBV28 to TRBJ2-1; the D is unclear. Germline CDR1 is MDHEN and CDR2 is SYDVKM. Trimming stripped 2 bases from V and 8 bases from J, with 13 bases between. This CDR3 is 14 amino acids long. The CDR3 reads CASSLRPWGYEQFF. As DNA, the CDR3 is TGTGCCAGCAGTTTACGCCCATGGGGTTATGAGCAGTTCTTC.